One sample yielded the 9 T cell receptor beta chains listed below, sequenced in a study of HIV-infected patients and healthy controls. The repertoire came from unfractionated whole blood and reflected all unsorted peripheral T cells. cDNA was made from about 510 ng RNA using alpha and beta constant primers. Alpha and beta chain libraries were made separately by chain-specific third strand synthesis with multiplexing indices. In TCRdb, the 5' RACE reads were re-called with MiXCR into one record per CDR3 protein. The sample has roughly 20,000 distinct CDR3 sequences, around a tenth seen once. Sequenced material: blood. The receptors come from an adult in good health.

In this sample, this clonotype turned up many times. The junction departs from the called germline gene at one end, perhaps through a read error. J is TRBJ2-1 and V is TRBV6-6; 7 nucleotides align to TRBD2. CDR3 size: 16 residues. The germline CDR1 and CDR2 sequences are MNHNY and SVGAGI (reference sequence). CDR3 coding DNA: TGTGCCAGCAGTTACTCGGCGGGGAGGGGCTACACTGAGCAGTTCTTC. It translates to CASSYSAGRGYTEQFF.

The table lists this clonotype with many counts. This rearrangement joins TRBV20-1 to TRBJ2-3; D might be TRBD1 or TRBD2, each matching 5 bases. CDR3 length: 17 residues. Trimming took 0 bases from V and 0 from J, leaving 16 bases between them. Germline CDR1 DFQATT, CDR2 SNEGSKA (reference sequence). The CDR3 coding sequence is TGCAGTGCTAGAGAAGTGGGACGGAATCCTAGCACAGATACGCAGTATTTT. This translates into CSAREVGRNPSTDTQYF.

The chain has TRBV28 and TRBJ2-5; D gene unclear. The length of the CDR3 is 16 residues. Germline loops: CDR1 MDHEN, CDR2 SYDVKM. The V and J ends lost 5 bases and 5 bases respectively, with 21 bases between them. The CDR3 DNA follows: TGTGCCAGCAGTGGGCCCGACGGCCACCTTGGGGAGACCCAGTACTTC. This gives the protein CASSGPDGHLGETQYF.

This chain links TRBV18 with TRBJ2-7, with a possible D match to TRBD2 (6 bases). Trimming pared 3 bases from V and 0 bases from J, leaving 12 bases between. Germline V gene data show CDR1 as KGHSH and CDR2 as LQKENI. The CDR3 is 15 amino acids. The CDR3 DNA follows: TGTGCCAGCTCACCCGCCGGGGGTCTCTCCTACGAGCAGTACTTC. It is translated as CASSPAGGLSYEQYF.

This chain connects TRBV5-3 to TRBJ2-7, with D possibly being TRBD2 (7 bases). TRBV5-3 is assigned to the ORF class and has an uncertain function. This CDR3 spans 17 amino acids. Trimming took 5 bases from V and 0 from J, leaving 21 bases between them. The chain's CDR3 is CARRPSGGDEYSYEQYF. The CDR3 DNA follows: TGTGCCAGAAGGCCATCGGGGGGCGACGAGTACTCCTACGAGCAGTACTTC.

Many counts were recorded for this clonotype. V usage is TRBV13 and J usage is TRBJ2-7, with D possibly matching TRBD2 (6 bases). Germline V gene data show CDR1 as PRHDT and CDR2 as FYEKMQ (reference sequence). V was cut by 5 bases and J by 1 base, with 15 bases left in between. There are 15 residues in the CDR3. CDR3 sequence reads: CASSPGPAGSYEQYF. CDR3 nucleotide sequence: TGTGCCAGCAGCCCAGGACCAGCGGGTTCCTACGAGCAGTACTTC.

This clonotype was counted ten times or more. In DNA form, the CDR3 reads TGTGCCATCAGTGAGGGGTTAGGGGACGGCTACGAGCAGTACTTC. Translated, it gives CAISEGLGDGYEQYF. The chain couples TRBV10-3 to TRBJ2-7, with D possibly being TRBD1 or TRBD2 (5 bases each). This CDR3 region has 15 residues. Germline V gives CDR1 ENHRY, CDR2 SYGVKD. The V end lost 2 bases, the J end lost 3 bases, and 14 bases lay between the germline ends.

There are many counts of this clonotype. The chain is built from TRBV19 and TRBJ2-7; D ambiguous. The CDR3 has 13 residues. With 2 bases removed from V and 4 bases from J, the gap between germline ends came to 9 bases. The germline CDR1 and CDR2 sequences are LNHDA and SQIVND (reference sequence). The CDR3 DNA follows: TGTGCCAGTAGTATATCCTCGTCGTACGAGCAGTACTTC. As protein: CASSISSSYEQYF.

This clonotype showed up many times. The V gene is TRBV7-8, the J gene TRBJ2-5; no clear D gene. Between the trimmed V and J ends, which lost 0 bases and 2 bases, there was a span of 7 bases. This CDR3 region has 14 residues. Germline CDR1 reads SGHVS; CDR2 reads FQNEAQ. The DNA for the CDR3 is TGTGCCAGCAGCTTAGCTCCAACGCAAGAGACCCAGTACTTC. Translation: CASSLAPTQETQYF.